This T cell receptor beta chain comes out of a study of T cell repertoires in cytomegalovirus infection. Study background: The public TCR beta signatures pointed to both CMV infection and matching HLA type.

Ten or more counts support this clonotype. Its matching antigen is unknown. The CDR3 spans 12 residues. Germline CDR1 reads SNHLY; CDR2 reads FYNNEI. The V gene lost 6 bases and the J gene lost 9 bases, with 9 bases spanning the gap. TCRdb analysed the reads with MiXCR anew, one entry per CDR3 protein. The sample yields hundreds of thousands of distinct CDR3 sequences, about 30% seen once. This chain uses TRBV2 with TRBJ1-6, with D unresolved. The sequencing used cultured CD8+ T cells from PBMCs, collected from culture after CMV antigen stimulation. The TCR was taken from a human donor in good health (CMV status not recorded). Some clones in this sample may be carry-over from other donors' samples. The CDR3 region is CASSETPSPLHF. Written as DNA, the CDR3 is TGTGCCAGCAGCGAGACACCTTCACCCCTCCACTTT. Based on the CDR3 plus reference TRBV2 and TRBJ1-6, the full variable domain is EPEVTQTPSHQVTQMGQEVILRCVPISNHLYFYWYRQILGQKVEFLVSFYNNEISEKSEIFDDQFSVERPDGSNFTLKIRSTKLEDSAMYFCASSETPSPLHFGNGTRLTVT.